These 21 T cell receptor beta chains came from one sample sequenced in a study of control samples from healthy donors and cancer patients. The table came from immunoSEQ multiplex PCR; TCRdb's copy has only in-frame clones and leaves some out. This sample has roughly 95,000 clones, with about 89% found just once. The sample comprised blood. Receptors were obtained from a woman in her thirties in good health.

The rearrangement joins TRBV27 to TRBJ2-7, with a tentative D call TRBD2 (5 bases). The CDR3 has 12 residues. The ends were cut back, 3 bases at V and 8 bases at J, with 11 bases in the middle. The V gene's germline CDR1 is MNHEY and CDR2 SMNVEV (reference sequence). This chain's CDR3 is CASSLPGNKQYF. In nucleotides, the CDR3 is TGTGCCAGCAGTTTGCCGGGAAATAAGCAGTACTTC.

J is TRBJ2-3 and V is TRBV4-2, with D unclear. Trimming left V 3 bases short and J 0 bases short, with 13 bases between. The CDR3 contains 16 residues. Germline assignment: CDR1 LGHNA and CDR2 YNFKEQ. The chain's CDR3 is CASSHSTYTSTDTQYF. The DNA of the CDR3 is TGTGCCAGCAGCCACTCGACGTACACTAGCACAGATACGCAGTATTTT.

The rearrangement joins TRBV9 to TRBJ1-5; the D gene is possibly TRBD1 (6 bases). This CDR3 contains 15 residues. Germline V gene lookup returns CDR1 SGDLS and CDR2 YYNGEE. V was trimmed by 3 bases and J by 4 bases, leaving 14 bases between them. The CDR3 loop is CASSGDQGLNQPQHF. Written as DNA, the CDR3 is TGTGCCAGCAGCGGAGACCAGGGGCTGAATCAGCCCCAGCATTTT.

A single count supports this clone. DNA of the CDR3: TGTGCCAGCAGCTTGGTGAAGGTTACAAGTGGCTACACCTTC. Amino acid sequence: CASSLVKVTSGYTF. The rearrangement joins TRBV5-5 to TRBJ1-2; D gene ambiguous. The germline V gene encodes CDR1 SGHKS and CDR2 YYEKEE (reference sequence). The CDR3 sequence is 14 residues long. V shed 0 bases and J shed 7 bases, with 13 bases lying between them. The variable domain in full, with the rest retrieved from reference TRBV5-5 and TRBJ1-2, is DAGVTQSPTHLIKTRGQQVTLRCSPISGHKSVSWYQQVLGQGPQFIFQYYEKEERGRGNFPDRFSARQFPNYSSELNVNALLLGDSALYLCASSLVKVTSGYTFGSGTRLTVV.

This chain uses TRBV5-6 with TRBJ2-2; no clear D gene. V lost 0 bases, J lost 6 bases, and 9 bases lay in between. The germline V gene encodes CDR1 SGHDT and CDR2 YYEEEE. CDR3 size: 14 residues. CDR3 protein: CASSLGGYAGELFF. In DNA form, the CDR3 reads TGTGCCAGCAGCTTGGGGGGATATGCCGGGGAGCTGTTTTTT.

The genes are TRBV10-3 and TRBJ2-3; 12 nucleotides line up with TRBD2. Germline loops: CDR1 ENHRY, CDR2 SYGVKD. This CDR3 has 14 residues. V trimming: 10 bases; J trimming: 4 bases; junction bases outside the gene matches: 6. CDR3: CATGTSGLADTQYF. The CDR3 DNA follows: TGTGCCACCGGGACTAGCGGGCTCGCAGATACGCAGTATTTT.

The rearrangement links TRBV7-2 to TRBJ1-2, with D uncertain. Trimming removed 1 base at V and 8 bases at J, with 14 bases between. The CDR3 is 14 amino acids. Germline V CDR1 and CDR2: SGHTA, FQGNSA. The CDR3 bases are TGTGCCAGCAGCTTAGACGGCCTGACGAGGGGCTACACCTTC. Encoded protein: CASSLDGLTRGYTF.

This sequence joins TRBV29-1 and TRBJ1-1; unclear D gene. This CDR3 has 12 residues. V lost 5 bases to trimming and J lost 1 base, with 8 bases between them. Germline CDR1 is SQVTM and CDR2 is ANQGSEA. In DNA, the CDR3 is TGCAGCGTTTCCCACAGGAACACTGAAGCTTTCTTT. This translates into CSVSHRNTEAFF.

The V and J genes are TRBV18 and TRBJ1-2; TRBD1 might be the D (6 bases). V shed 6 bases and J shed 6 bases, with 17 bases lying between them. Germline V gene lookup returns CDR1 KGHSH and CDR2 LQKENI. The CDR3 consists of 14 residues. In DNA form, the CDR3 reads TGTGCCAGCTCCCCATGGGGGGGCCGGGATGGCTACACCTTC. Translated, it gives CASSPWGGRDGYTF. Variable domain in full (rest from reference TRBV18 and TRBJ1-2): NAGVMQNPRHLVRRRGQEARLRCSPMKGHSHVYWYRQLPEEGLKFMVYLQKENIIDESGMPKERFSAEFPKEGPSILRIQQVVRGDSAAYFCASSPWGGRDGYTFGSGTRLTVV.

The J gene is TRBJ1-2, the V gene TRBV27, with D unclear. With 6 bases removed from V and 5 bases from J, the gap between germline ends came to 10 bases. Germline CDR1 and CDR2: MNHEY and SMNVEV (reference sequence). This CDR3 is built from 12 residues. This chain's CDR3 is CASRQHLYGYTF. The CDR3 DNA is TGTGCCAGCAGACAGCATTTATATGGCTACACCTTC.

V and J are TRBV9 and TRBJ1-4; D not resolved. The germline V gene has CDR1 SGDLS and CDR2 YYNGEE. The CDR3 length is 15 residues. The germline V and J ends were trimmed by 3 bases and 3 bases, with 12 bases remaining between them. The CDR3 here is CASSATPQANEKLFF. In DNA form, the CDR3 reads TGTGCCAGCAGCGCTACCCCACAAGCTAATGAAAAACTGTTTTTT.

The chain is built from TRBV19 and TRBJ2-7, with D perhaps TRBD2 (5 bases). The germline V gene has CDR1 LNHDA and CDR2 SQIVND (reference sequence). This CDR3 is 14 amino acids long. V lost 5 bases and J lost 6, with 17 bases in between. The CDR3 is CASSPAALGREQYF. The DNA of the CDR3 is TGTGCCAGTAGTCCAGCGGCCCTTGGTCGCGAGCAGTACTTC.

The gene calls are TRBV6-5 and TRBJ1-5, with 7 nucleotides matching TRBD1. V gave up 8 bases and J gave up 3 bases; unmatched junction bases: 10. The CDR3 is 15 amino acids. CDR1 is MNHEY and CDR2 is SVGAGI in the germline V gene. CDR3 sequence (DNA): TGTGCCAGCGTGGGACAGTCGCAAATCAATCAGCCCCAGCATTTT. Residues: CASVGQSQINQPQHF.

The rearrangement joins TRBV11-2 to TRBJ2-7; D perhaps matches TRBD2 (6 bases). CDR1 SGHAT and CDR2 FQNNGV come from the germline V gene. CDR3 size: 12 residues. V was pared by 5 bases and J by 4 bases, with 9 bases between. The CDR3 sequence: CASSLLAYEQYF. In nucleotides, the CDR3 is TGTGCCAGCAGCCTACTAGCTTACGAGCAGTACTTC.

The chain uses TRBV19 and TRBJ2-7; 7 bases map to TRBD1. Germline CDR1 LNHDA, CDR2 SQIVND (reference sequence). Unmatched junction bases numbered 17, after V lost 5 bases and J lost 4 bases. The CDR3 runs 17 residues. This CDR3 reads CASSSHRDSLMGYEQYF. Written as DNA, the CDR3 is TGTGCCAGTAGTTCCCACCGGGACAGCCTTATGGGGTACGAGCAGTACTTC.

This sequence joins TRBV4-1 and TRBJ1-2; D possibly corresponds to TRBD1 (5 bases). Germline V gene lookup returns CDR1 MGHRA and CDR2 YSYEKL. CDR3 size: 13 residues. V lost 7 bases, J lost 8 bases, and 17 bases lay in between. CDR3 sequence reads: CASTLTTQGGYTF. As DNA, the CDR3 is TGCGCCAGCACCCTGACAACCCAGGGAGGCTACACCTTC.

This clone was detected only once. The chain combines TRBV12-3 or TRBV12-4 with TRBJ1-4; D remains ambiguous. V lost 5 bases and J lost 10, with 14 bases in between. This CDR3 has 13 amino acids. The CDR3 nucleotides read TGTGCCAGCAGTCCTCAGAATGAAGGAAAACTGTTTTTT. Translating gives CASSPQNEGKLFF.

The genes are TRBV18 and TRBJ1-6, with 8 bases matching TRBD1. The CDR3 is made up of 16 amino acids. The germline gives CDR1 KGHSH, CDR2 LQKENI. The V gene end was trimmed by 3 bases and the J gene end by 9 bases; junction bases not matched to a gene: 10. CDR3: CASSPDPGTGGSPLHF. CDR3 sequence (DNA): TGTGCCAGCTCACCGGATCCAGGGACAGGTGGTTCACCCCTCCACTTT.

The chain employs TRBV28 and TRBJ1-2; D is unresolved. Germline CDR1 reads MDHEN; CDR2 reads SYDVKM. The CDR3 length is 13 residues. Trimming took 6 bases from V and 6 from J, leaving 14 bases between them. The CDR3 DNA sequence: TGTGCCAGCAGGGGGTGGGGAAGGAATGGCTACACCTTC. It translates to CASRGWGRNGYTF.

This rearrangement joins TRBV6-6 to TRBJ1-1, with TRBD1 identical over 7 bases. With 7 bases clipped from V and 1 base from J, the junction kept 6 bases outside the gene matches. The CDR3 covers 14 residues. Germline CDR1 and CDR2: MNHNY and SVGAGI (reference sequence). The CDR3 DNA reads as TGTGCCAGCACCTATGGGACAGCGAACACTGAAGCTTTCTTT. This gives the protein CASTYGTANTEAFF.

This chain connects TRBV10-1 to TRBJ1-6; maybe TRBD1 (5 bases). Trimming removed 4 bases at V and 8 bases at J, with 18 bases between. CDR3 length: 16 residues. Germline assignment: CDR1 WNHNN and CDR2 SYGVQD (reference sequence). This CDR3 is CASSGVGAPAYSPLHF. In DNA form, the CDR3 reads TGCGCCAGCAGTGGCGTTGGGGCGCCCGCATATTCACCCCTCCACTTT.